The present entry profiles one TCR beta chain with its context. What it binds is not known. V was shortened by 0 bases and J by 8 bases, with 7 bases between the two germline ends. Germline loops: CDR1 MNHEY, CDR2 SVGAGI. CDR3 size: 12 residues. TCRdb's table, derived via immunoSEQ multiplex PCR, lists solely in-frame clones and lacks some. The table has some 150,000 clones, about nine tenths seen once. These data originate in a study of CD4+ T cells in melanoma. Regarding the study as a whole: A reported correlation linked neoantigen-specific CD4+ T cells to CD8+, macrophage and B cell function.

The rearrangement links TRBV6-5 to TRBJ1-2, with D maybe TRBD1 (5 bases). This clonotype originated in a human donor with melanoma. The CDR3 is CASSYSRGGYTF. In DNA form, the CDR3 reads TGTGCCAGCAGTTACTCGCGGGGGGGCTACACCTTC.